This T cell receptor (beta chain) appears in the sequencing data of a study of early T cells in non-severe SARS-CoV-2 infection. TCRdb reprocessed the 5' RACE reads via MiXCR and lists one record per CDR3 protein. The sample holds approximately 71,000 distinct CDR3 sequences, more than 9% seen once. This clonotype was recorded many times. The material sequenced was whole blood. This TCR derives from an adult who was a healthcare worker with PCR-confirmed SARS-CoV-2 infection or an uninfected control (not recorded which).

The DNA of the CDR3 is TGCAGCGTTGATTGGGGTGGCTATGGCTACACCTTC. It is translated as CSVDWGGYGYTF. The rearrangement links TRBV29-1 to TRBJ1-2; D not certain. This CDR3 has 12 residues. Trimming pared 3 bases from V and 4 bases from J, leaving 9 bases between. The V gene's germline CDR1 is SQVTM and CDR2 ANQGSEA. Together with reference TRBV29-1 and TRBJ1-2, the CDR3 gives the full variable domain: SAVISQKPSRDICQRGTSLTIQCQVDSQVTMMFWYRQQPGQSLTLIATANQGSEATYESGFVIDKFPISRPNLTFSTLTVSNMSPEDSSIYLCSVDWGGYGYTFGSGTRLTVV.